Listed below are T cell receptor beta chains from one sample, sequenced in a study of blood T cell repertoires in COVID-19. The method was immunoSEQ multiplex PCR; TCRdb's version includes in-frame clones alone and lacks a portion of them. The sample contains about 220,000 clones, around 82% of which appear only once. The sequencing input was peripheral blood. These receptors came from a woman aged 55-70 years with acute or convalescent COVID-19. CDR3s include the opening cysteine and the closing phenylalanine or tryptophan. Each record gives: CDR3 protein, CDR3 DNA, clone size, D gene, J gene, V gene. A D gene is named only where the DNA matches it firmly. Clone size appears in some rows only: once, few, many, or a class for an expanded clone.

CDR3aa: CASGQGSNYGYTF; CDR3nt: TGTGCCAGCGGACAGGGGAGTAACTATGGCTACACCTTC; abundance: NA; d_gene: TRBD1; j_gene: TRBJ1-2; v_gene: TRBV12-3/TRBV12-4
CDR3aa: CASRESGNTIYF; CDR3nt: TGTGCCAGCCGGGAATCTGGAAACACCATATATTTT; abundance: NA; d_gene: NA; j_gene: TRBJ1-3; v_gene: TRBV6-5
CDR3aa: CASSGNPGLAGEIAYNEQFF; CDR3nt: TGTGCCAGCAGCGGTAATCCTGGACTAGCGGGGGAGATCGCCTACAATGAGCAGTTCTTC; abundance: few; d_gene: TRBD2; j_gene: TRBJ2-1; v_gene: TRBV9
CDR3aa: CASRSSGGGSDTQYF; CDR3nt: TGTGCCAGCAGATCTAGCGGGGGAGGCTCAGATACGCAGTATTTT; abundance: NA; d_gene: TRBD2; j_gene: TRBJ2-3; v_gene: TRBV28
CDR3aa: CASRLTGMVKLFF; CDR3nt: TGTGCCAGCAGATTGACAGGGATGGTAAAACTGTTTTTT; abundance: NA; d_gene: TRBD1; j_gene: TRBJ1-4; v_gene: TRBV6-5
CDR3aa: CALEGQYEQYF; CDR3nt: TGTGCCTTGGAGGGACAGTACGAGCAGTACTTC; abundance: NA; d_gene: NA; j_gene: TRBJ2-7; v_gene: TRBV30
CDR3aa: CAWRQGNSPLHF; CDR3nt: TGTGCCTGGAGACAGGGTAATTCACCCCTCCACTTT; abundance: NA; d_gene: NA; j_gene: TRBJ1-6; v_gene: TRBV30
CDR3aa: CASSTLDSTEAFF; CDR3nt: TGTGCCAGCAGCACCCTGGACAGCACTGAAGCTTTCTTT; abundance: NA; d_gene: NA; j_gene: TRBJ1-1; v_gene: TRBV5-4
CDR3aa: CASSFPGTGLYNEQFF; CDR3nt: TGTGCCAGCAGCTTTCCCGGGACAGGGCTATACAATGAGCAGTTCTTC; abundance: NA; d_gene: NA; j_gene: TRBJ2-1; v_gene: TRBV21-1
CDR3aa: CASSLNIQDSGGYTF; CDR3nt: TGTGCCAGCAGTTTGAATATACAGGATTCAGGTGGCTACACCTTC; abundance: once; d_gene: NA; j_gene: TRBJ1-2; v_gene: TRBV27
CDR3aa: CASSLNRVHSYNEQFF; CDR3nt: TGCGCCAGCAGTCTAAACAGGGTACACTCCTACAATGAGCAGTTCTTC; abundance: once; d_gene: NA; j_gene: TRBJ2-1; v_gene: TRBV5-1
CDR3aa: CASSHIRTGGADTQYF; CDR3nt: TGTGCCAGCTCCCACATCAGGACAGGGGGGGCAGATACGCAGTATTTT; abundance: NA; d_gene: TRBD1; j_gene: TRBJ2-3; v_gene: TRBV18
CDR3aa: CATGQSRADTQYF; CDR3nt: TGTGCCACAGGACAGTCGAGGGCAGATACGCAGTATTTT; abundance: NA; d_gene: NA; j_gene: TRBJ2-3; v_gene: TRBV15
CDR3aa: CASTFDGGRGDSYPNLVYGYTF; CDR3nt: TGCGCCAGCACCTTTGATGGTGGCAGGGGGGATAGTTACCCTAACTTAGTCTATGGCTACACCTTC; abundance: NA; d_gene: TRBD1; j_gene: TRBJ1-2; v_gene: TRBV10-1
CDR3aa: CASSLTLAGSYEQYF; CDR3nt: TGTGCCAGCAGCTTAACACTAGCGGGTTCCTACGAGCAGTACTTC; abundance: NA; d_gene: TRBD2; j_gene: TRBJ2-7; v_gene: TRBV7-2
CDR3aa: CASSTQIGGAIYNEQFF; CDR3nt: TGTGCCAGCAGCACCCAGATCGGGGGTGCTATATACAATGAGCAGTTCTTC; abundance: NA; d_gene: NA; j_gene: TRBJ2-1; v_gene: TRBV9